The 19 T cell receptor beta chains given below trace back to one sample, sequenced in a study of cytomegalovirus exposure and HLA in healthy donors. PCR was performed using 60 Vbeta and 13 Jbeta primers. Here immunoSEQ multiplex PCR was the method, and the copy in TCRdb shows in-frame clones only, minus some. The sample contains tens of thousands of clones, 65% to 80% of which appear only once. The sequenced sample was PBMCs. The receptors derive from a young man in good health and CMV-seropositive.

The rearrangement joins TRBV11-2 to TRBJ2-7; TRBD2 is a possible D gene (5 bases). This CDR3 region has 14 residues. The ends were cut back, 0 bases at V and 3 bases at J, with 9 bases in the middle. Germline lookup yields CDR1 SGHAT and CDR2 FQNNGV. The CDR3: CASSLEAGLYEQYF. Here the CDR3 DNA reads TGTGCCAGCAGCTTAGAGGCAGGACTCTACGAGCAGTACTTC.

The V call is TRBV7-9, the J call TRBJ1-1; tentatively, D is TRBD1 (6 bases). In germline, CDR1 is SEHNR, CDR2 FQNEAQ (reference sequence). V shed 7 bases and J shed 1 base, with 16 bases lying between them. The CDR3 spans 15 residues. CDR3 nucleotide sequence: TGTGCCAGCACCATTAGAGGGGGGGAGAACACTGAAGCTTTCTTT. Translated: CASTIRGGENTEAFF.

This clone has only a few counts. The chain uses TRBV6-5 and TRBJ1-4; D remains ambiguous. The CDR3 totals 13 residues. V dropped 5 bases and J dropped 4 bases, with 8 bases sitting between them. Germline V gives CDR1 MNHEY, CDR2 SVGAGI. The CDR3 reads CASSRIFNEKLFF. The CDR3 DNA follows: TGTGCCAGCAGTCGTATATTTAATGAAAAACTGTTTTTT.

CDR3 sequence: CASHSIYEQYF. The CDR3 region has the DNA TGTGCCAGCCACAGTATCTACGAGCAGTACTTC. V gene TRBV6-1 combines with J gene TRBJ2-5; no clear D. The assigned J gene may be wrong: the sequence end matches TRBJ2-7 better. The CDR3 covers 11 residues. Per the germline V gene, CDR1 is MNHNS and CDR2 is SASEGT.

The CDR3 DNA follows: TGTGCTAGGGGAGAGGGACTAGCGGGGGGAACTAGCACAGATACGCAGTATTTT. Translating gives CARGEGLAGGTSTDTQYF. The chain combines TRBV28 with TRBJ2-3, with 15 bases fitting TRBD2. The CDR3 runs 18 residues. CDR1 and CDR2 from the germline V gene are MDHEN and SYDVKM.

The gene calls are TRBV2 and TRBJ2-3; no reliable D call. V lost 6 bases and J 5 bases, leaving 3 bases between the germline ends. The CDR3 has 10 residues. Germline values: CDR1 SNHLY, CDR2 FYNNEI. The chain's CDR3 is CASSGDTQYF. Here the CDR3 DNA reads TGTGCCAGCAGCGGAGATACGCAGTATTTT.

This clone is termed medium-sized (0.01 to 0.1%). The chain employs TRBV6-4 and TRBJ2-3; 8 nucleotides line up with TRBD2. The germline gives CDR1 MRHNA, CDR2 SNTAGT. CDR3 length: 15 residues. The junction had 5 bases not matched to a gene; V was cut back by 2 bases and J by 4 bases. CDR3 sequence reads: CASSDGRGGSDTQYF. The CDR3 DNA reads as TGTGCCAGCAGTGACGGCCGGGGGGGTTCAGATACGCAGTATTTT.

This CDR3 is CASSGLAGGPSYEQYF. CDR3 nucleotide sequence: TGTGCCAGCAGCGGACTAGCGGGGGGGCCCTCCTACGAGCAGTACTTC. The chain employs TRBV9 and TRBJ2-5; 14 bases are shared with TRBD2. The DNA matches TRBJ2-7 better at its end, which makes the J call doubtful. The CDR3 loop spans 16 amino acids. Per the germline V gene, CDR1 is SGDLS and CDR2 is YYNGEE.

This clone was found a few times. The chain combines TRBV19 with TRBJ1-5; D might be TRBD1 (5 bases). Germline V CDR1 and CDR2: LNHDA, SQIVND (reference sequence). This CDR3 region has 13 residues. Between the trimmed V and J ends, which lost 8 bases and 0 bases, there was a span of 8 bases. CDR3 DNA: TGTGCCAGTTCGACAGTTAGCAATCAGCCCCAGCATTTT. It codes for CASSTVSNQPQHF. The whole variable domain, remainder taken from reference TRBV19 and TRBJ1-5, is DGGITQSPKYLFRKEGQNVTLSCEQNLNHDAMYWYRQDPGQGLRLIYYSQIVNDFQKGDIAEGYSVSREKKESFPLTVTSAQKNPTAFYLCASSTVSNQPQHFGDGTRLSIL.

The J gene is TRBJ1-1, the V gene TRBV5-4, with 7 positions matching TRBD1. V was pared by 3 bases and J by 1 base, with 3 bases of the junction left unmatched. Germline V gives CDR1 SGHNT, CDR2 YYREEE (reference sequence). This CDR3 is 14 amino acids long. The CDR3 is CASSWGQRNTEAFF. In DNA form, the CDR3 reads TGTGCCAGCAGCTGGGGACAGAGGAACACTGAAGCTTTCTTT.

The rearrangement uses TRBV7-2 and TRBJ1-5, with D maybe TRBD1 (6 bases). Per germline, CDR1 SGHTA and CDR2 FQGNSA. This CDR3 region has 16 residues. V was trimmed by 6 bases and J by 4 bases, leaving 19 bases between them. The CDR3 nucleotides are TGTGCCAGCAGTTGGGTGGGGGGGCGAACGAATCAGCCCCAGCATTTT. This encodes CASSWVGGRTNQPQHF.

This clone was found a few times. The chain carries TRBV7-8 and TRBJ2-7, with D tentatively TRBD2 (6 bases). V was shortened by 1 base and J by 4 bases, with 11 bases between the two germline ends. Germline loops: CDR1 SGHVS, CDR2 FQNEAQ. The CDR3 has 14 residues. The CDR3 DNA reads TGTGCCAGCAGCTTAGGGCCCGCGGGATACGAGCAGTACTTC. Translation gives CASSLGPAGYEQYF.

This chain links TRBV5-1 with TRBJ2-5; TRBD2 is a possible D gene (6 bases). CDR1 is SGHRS and CDR2 is YFSETQ in the germline V gene. The CDR3 totals 15 residues. Trimming took off 5 bases at V and 4 bases at J, with 18 bases between the two ends. The CDR3 is CASRGQEGVRETQYF. The CDR3 bases are TGCGCCAGCAGAGGTCAGGAGGGAGTGCGAGAGACCCAGTACTTC. The whole variable domain, filled in from reference TRBV5-1 and TRBJ2-5, reads KAGVTQTPRYLIKTRGQQVTLSCSPISGHRSVSWYQQTPGQGLQFLFEYFSETQRNKGNFPGRFSGRQFSNSRSEMNVSTLELGDSALYLCASRGQEGVRETQYFGPGTRLLVL.

Remarks on this clone: The same CDR3 also results from other DNA sequences found in this sample. The chain recombines TRBV30 with TRBJ1-5; a possible D gene is TRBD1 (6 bases). The CDR3 consists of 16 residues. V was cut by 0 bases and J by 2 bases, with 14 bases left in between. Germline assignment: CDR1 GTSNPN and CDR2 SVGIG (reference sequence). In DNA form, the CDR3 reads TGTGCCTGGAGTGTACAGGGAAGTCGTGGCAATCAGCCCCAGCATTTT. Its protein is CAWSVQGSRGNQPQHF.

This clone was seen only a few times. The rearrangement joins TRBV5-1 to TRBJ1-4; TRBD1 agrees at 11 bases. This CDR3 is 17 amino acids long. The V gene's germline CDR1 is SGHRS and CDR2 YFSETQ. V shed 3 bases, J shed 2 bases, and the junction held 6 bases outside the gene matches. The CDR3 is CASSWTGGLATNEKLFF. The CDR3 bases are TGCGCCAGCAGCTGGACAGGGGGCCTTGCGACTAATGAAAAACTGTTTTTT.

V and J are TRBV5-4 and TRBJ2-7, with 9 bases lining up with TRBD1. The CDR3 contains 15 residues. Germline CDR1 is SGHNT and CDR2 is YYREEE (reference sequence). Germline trimming cut 0 bases from V and 6 bases from J; bases unmatched to any gene: 7. The CDR3 nucleotides read TGTGCCAGCAGCTTGGTGTCACAGGGGGCGAGCGAGCAGTACTTC. Residues: CASSLVSQGASEQYF.

This clone was counted between two and nine times. The rearrangement joins TRBV5-8 to TRBJ1-2; D is ambiguous. This CDR3 is built from 15 residues. CDR1 is SGHTS and CDR2 is YDEGEE in the germline V gene. Trimming shortened V by 3 bases and J by 7 bases, and 19 bases separated the two germline ends. For the CDR3, the DNA is TGTGCCAGCAGCTATGGTGACTCCTCGGCGGGTGGCTACACCTTC. Protein product: CASSYGDSSAGGYTF.

The J gene is TRBJ2-1, the V gene TRBV5-1, with 9 bases aligning to TRBD2. Losses at the gene ends were 0 bases for V and 9 bases for J; bases not matched to a gene: 7. The CDR3 spans 15 residues. Looked up from germline, CDR1 is SGHRS and CDR2 is YFSETQ. The CDR3 nucleotides are TGCGCCAGCAGCTTGGAAGCGGGGGGAGGTACTGAGCAGTTCTTC. The encoded protein is CASSLEAGGGTEQFF.

This clone was seen just once. J is TRBJ1-1 and V is TRBV19; D is ambiguous. The CDR3 extends over 14 amino acids. The germline V gene encodes CDR1 LNHDA and CDR2 SQIVND (reference sequence). V shed 0 bases and J shed 1 base, with 6 bases lying between them. The CDR3 protein is CASSIETANTEAFF. The CDR3 nucleotides are TGTGCCAGTAGTATAGAAACAGCGAACACTGAAGCTTTCTTT.